Shown below are 19 T cell receptor beta chains from a single sample sequenced in a study of yellow fever vaccine responses in identical twins. TCRdb re-analysed the RT-PCR reads in MiXCR, keeping a single row per CDR3 protein. The sample gives 5,500 to 8,000 distinct CDR3 sequences, 86% of which show up once; more than 0.95% is in the top ten. This material consisted of T cells from blood (PBMCs), unsorted or a sorted subset (not recorded which), taken before or after yellow fever vaccination (not recorded which). These receptors were taken from a woman between 18 and 30 years old who received the yellow fever vaccine.

The chain recombines TRBV18 with TRBJ2-1, with 9 positions matching TRBD2. The germline CDR1 and CDR2 sequences are KGHSH and LQKENI. This CDR3 has 16 residues. With 0 bases clipped from V and 5 bases from J, the junction kept 5 bases outside the gene matches. The chain's CDR3 is CASSPPTPSGNNEQFF. The CDR3 nucleotides are TGTGCCAGCTCACCACCTACCCCTAGCGGGAACAATGAGCAGTTCTTC.

The V call is TRBV29-1, the J call TRBJ1-4; D is unclear. Trimming removed 4 bases at V and 2 bases at J, with 11 bases between. This CDR3 region has 14 residues. CDR1 is SQVTM, CDR2 ANQGSEA, per germline. This CDR3 is CSVVMGTTNEKLFF. For the CDR3, the DNA is TGCAGCGTTGTGATGGGCACGACTAATGAAAAACTGTTTTTT.

The J gene is TRBJ2-5, the V gene TRBV3-1, with TRBD2 identical over 11 bases. V gave up 3 bases and J gave up 5 bases; unmatched junction bases: 8. The CDR3 spans 16 residues. Per germline, CDR1 LGHDT and CDR2 YNNKEL (reference sequence). CDR3 loop: CASSQELAGVRETQYF. The CDR3 bases are TGTGCCAGCAGCCAGGAACTAGCGGGAGTACGGGAGACCCAGTACTTC.

The chain combines TRBV29-1 with TRBJ1-2; tentatively, D is TRBD1 (6 bases). Germline CDR1 SQVTM, CDR2 ANQGSEA. The CDR3 runs to 12 residues. Trimming shortened V by 6 bases and J by 2 bases, and 10 bases separated the two germline ends. The DNA of the CDR3 is TGCAGCGTACTGGACAGAAACTATGGCTACACCTTC. Translating gives CSVLDRNYGYTF.

The chain has TRBV11-3 and TRBJ2-3, with 8 nucleotides matching TRBD1. Germline trimming cut 3 bases from V and 5 bases from J; bases unmatched to any gene: 4. The germline V gene encodes CDR1 SGHNT and CDR2 YENEEA. The CDR3 loop spans 14 amino acids. The CDR3 DNA reads TGTGCCAGCAGCTTTATCGACAGGGGAGATACGCAGTATTTT. It is translated as CASSFIDRGDTQYF.

The chain joins TRBV7-1 to TRBJ1-3; D is unclear. TRBV7-1 is sorted into the ORF group, with uncertain function. V lost 3 bases and J lost 0, with 6 bases in between. The CDR3 has 14 residues. This chain's CDR3 is CASSSRISGNTIYF. Here the CDR3 DNA reads TGTGCCAGCAGCTCCAGGATCTCTGGAAACACCATATATTTT.

This chain connects TRBV3-1 to TRBJ2-5, with D perhaps TRBD1 (5 bases). The germline V gene has CDR1 LGHDT and CDR2 YNNKEL (reference sequence). The V end was cut by 4 bases, the J end by 5 bases, with 11 bases between. This CDR3 is 13 amino acids long. The CDR3 protein is CASSPAGLETQYF. CDR3 nucleotides: TGTGCCAGCAGCCCGGCAGGGTTGGAGACCCAGTACTTC.

The V and J genes are TRBV6-1 and TRBJ1-5; D not certain. Between the trimmed V and J ends, which lost 5 bases and 4 bases, there was a span of 6 bases. Germline V gene data show CDR1 as MNHNS and CDR2 as SASEGT. The CDR3 loop spans 12 amino acids. In DNA form, the CDR3 reads TGTGCCAGCAGTCAAGGAAATCAGCCCCAGCATTTT. Encoded protein: CASSQGNQPQHF.

The chain links TRBV10-3 to TRBJ1-5, with 7 nucleotides matching TRBD1. The CDR3 totals 13 residues. J lost 4 bases, V lost 8 bases, and 5 bases had no gene match. From germline, CDR1 is ENHRY and CDR2 SYGVKD. The CDR3 sequence is CAISDRRNQPQHF. Written as DNA, the CDR3 is TGTGCCATCTCGGACAGGAGGAATCAGCCCCAGCATTTT.

The CDR3 nucleotides read TGTGCCAGCAGCTTGAGGGGCGATCAGCCCCAGCATTTT. It specifies CASSLRGDQPQHF. The chain carries TRBV28 and TRBJ1-5; perhaps TRBD1 as D (5 bases). Trimming took 6 bases from V and 5 from J, leaving 11 bases between them. Germline V gene data show CDR1 as MDHEN and CDR2 as SYDVKM. There are 13 residues in the CDR3.

The genes are TRBV7-3 and TRBJ2-1; D unresolved. The CDR3 consists of 17 residues. CDR1 and CDR2 from the germline V gene are SGHTA and FQGTGA. V lost 4 bases and J 0 bases, leaving 16 bases between the germline ends. The CDR3 sequence: CASSSGRGTSSYNEQFF. In nucleotides, the CDR3 is TGTGCCAGCAGCTCCGGCCGAGGCACAAGCTCCTACAATGAGCAGTTCTTC.

The chain has TRBV10-1 and TRBJ1-1; 12 positions match TRBD1. The CDR3 spans 16 residues. V lost 6 bases to trimming and J lost 5 bases; unmatched junction nucleotides: 10. Germline V CDR1 and CDR2: WNHNN, SYGVQD (reference sequence). The CDR3 loop is CASRPGTGGARTEAFF. As DNA, the CDR3 is TGCGCCAGCAGACCCGGGACAGGGGGCGCGCGGACTGAAGCTTTCTTT.

This clonotype was detected only once. This chain connects TRBV2 to TRBJ2-3; the D gene is possibly TRBD1 (6 bases). Germline V gene data show CDR1 as SNHLY and CDR2 as FYNNEI. CDR3 size: 13 residues. The germline V and J ends were trimmed by 1 base and 4 bases, with 6 bases remaining between them. The CDR3 coding sequence is TGTGCCAGCAGTGAAGGGGGGCCAGATACGCAGTATTTT. Protein product: CASSEGGPDTQYF.

The V and J genes are TRBV5-1 and TRBJ2-3; D tentatively reads TRBD1 or TRBD2 (5 bases each). This CDR3 spans 14 amino acids. The V gene lost 2 bases and the J gene lost 3 bases, with 10 bases spanning the gap. Germline assignment: CDR1 SGHRS and CDR2 YFSETQ. CDR3: CASSLGEPTDTQYF. The CDR3 nucleotides are TGCGCCAGCAGCTTAGGGGAGCCTACAGATACGCAGTATTTT.

The V gene is TRBV4-3, the J gene TRBJ2-7, with a tentative D call TRBD2 (5 bases). The V gene lost 0 bases and the J gene lost 4 bases, with 16 bases spanning the gap. Per the germline V gene, CDR1 is LGHNA and CDR2 is YSLEER. This CDR3 is built from 16 residues. In nucleotides, the CDR3 is TGCGCCAGCAGCCAAGAAGTGAGTGGAGCGGATTACGAGCAGTACTTC. Its protein product is CASSQEVSGADYEQYF.

This clonotype was observed a handful of times. The chain carries TRBV18 and TRBJ2-3; D unresolved. CDR1 is KGHSH and CDR2 is LQKENI in the germline V gene. The CDR3 spans 12 residues. Trimming pared 4 bases from V and 2 bases from J, leaving 4 bases between. CDR3 residues: CASSLFTDTQYF. The DNA for the CDR3 is TGTGCCAGCTCACTTTTCACAGATACGCAGTATTTT.

The rearrangement links TRBV12-3 or TRBV12-4 to TRBJ2-1; TRBD2 agrees at 10 bases. After removal of 3 bases from V and 8 bases from J, the junction contained 10 bases not matched to a gene. The CDR3 consists of 16 residues. For the CDR3, the DNA is TGTGCCAGCAGTTTTTTAGGTAGCGGGAGGTCCGATGAGCAGTTCTTC. Translation gives CASSFLGSGRSDEQFF.

The table lists this clonotype with a few counts. This sequence joins TRBV9 and TRBJ2-5; D remains unclear. The CDR3 has 14 amino acids. The V gene lost 0 bases and the J gene lost 5 bases, with 11 bases spanning the gap. Germline V CDR1 and CDR2: SGDLS, YYNGEE. CDR3 bases: TGTGCCAGCAGCGTAGGACCCGCCCCCGAGACCCAGTACTTC. Translated: CASSVGPAPETQYF.

The chain is built from TRBV11-2 and TRBJ2-1; 11 nucleotides line up with TRBD1. This CDR3 is 15 amino acids long. The ends lost 4 bases at V and 3 bases at J; junction bases unmatched: 2. In germline, CDR1 is SGHAT, CDR2 FQNNGV. CDR3 loop: CASSSGQGDYNEQFF. Here the CDR3 DNA reads TGTGCCAGCAGCTCGGGACAGGGGGACTACAATGAGCAGTTCTTC.